The T cell receptor beta chain described here comes from a study of blood T cell repertoires in COVID-19. Germline assignment: CDR1 MNHNY and CDR2 SVGAGI (reference sequence). The CDR3 runs to 15 residues. V gave up 7 bases and J gave up 7 bases, with 20 bases separating them. Clones were sequenced by immunoSEQ multiplex PCR, and TCRdb holds only the in-frame ones, with some missing. Counted here are about 52,000 clones, 82% occurring once; the ten biggest clones make up 11%. The J gene is TRBJ1-5, the V gene TRBV6-6; D may be TRBD1 (6 bases). The receptor comes from a man aged 80 or over with COVID-19, enrolled during active disease. Sequencing input: peripheral blood. CDR3 nucleotides: TGTGCCAGCACCCTGGGGGGGGTCGGGACACAGCCCCAGCATTTT. Translation gives CASTLGGVGTQPQHF.